This is a list of T cell receptor beta chains from one sample in a study of neoadjuvant anti-PD-1 for oral cavity cancer. The repertoire was sequenced with immunoSEQ multiplex PCR; TCRdb's copy has only in-frame clones and lacks some. The data show some 14,000 clones, with 65% to 85% seen just once and approximately 2.2% held by the top ten. The material sequenced was PBMCs, taken after nivolumab (anti-PD-1) treatment. These receptors all come from a person aged 40-85 years with oral cavity squamous cell carcinoma. Both conserved end residues are part of each CDR3. A D gene is named only where the DNA matches it firmly. The size entry is marked missing in some rows and otherwise reads once, few, many or a size class.

d_gene | v_gene | abundance | CDR3aa
TRBD2 | TRBV11-2 | once | CASSPIVGTSTIRQYF
. | TRBV27 | . | CASSPKGGVYGYTF
. | TRBV12-5 | . | CASGLEVRGSPLHF
. | TRBV14 | . | CASSQGLGLYF
. | TRBV5-1 | . | CASAESADQETQYF
. | TRBV10-3 | few | CAITLRAASAPVGNQPQHF
. | TRBV5-4 | . | CASSLEAGGEQFF
TRBD2 | TRBV7-3 | . | CASSLNAGGFHNEQFF
TRBD2 | TRBV10-3 | . | CAISDGGYEQYF
. | TRBV7-8 | . | CASSPSRLYYGYTF
TRBD1 | TRBV10-1 | . | CASSPGQGSYTEAFF
. | TRBV6-1 | . | CASSEAAGQFYEQYF
. | TRBV27 | . | CASSKPGWMNTEAFF
TRBD1 | TRBV27 | . | CASSPGTGIREKLFF
. | TRBV5-1 | . | CASSGPRHTDTQYF
. | TRBV5-1 | . | CASSSKSGVVGNIQYF
. | TRBV19 | . | CASRGRAEAFF
TRBD2 | TRBV5-6 | . | CASSLRTSGRSQYF
. | TRBV4-1 | . | CASSQDSPPWGNQPQHF
TRBD1 | TRBV6-5 | . | CASSYSGQDSYEQYF
. | TRBV6-4 | . | CASSMHISLGEQFF
. | TRBV15 | few | CATSRDRGGYTF
. | TRBV6-4 | . | CASSPSGAGETQYF
TRBD1 | TRBV7-2 | . | CASSTGGGQGLNEKLFF
. | TRBV28 | . | CASSYSGTGELFF
TRBD1 | TRBV11-2 | . | CASSTRQGESGNTIYF
. | TRBV7-9 | . | CASSLESTDTQYF
TRBD1 | TRBV10-3 | . | CAISPRDRGQNSPLHF
TRBD1 | TRBV6-5 | . | CASSYGTGGAEAFF
. | TRBV5-1 | . | CASSREPYEQYF
. | TRBV5-4 | . | CASSPRGGTNSPLHF
. | TRBV19 | . | CASSTGGLSYEQYF
TRBD2 | TRBV28 | . | CASSFPLTSGRETQYF
. | TRBV7-2 | . | CASSLERGQETQYF
. | TRBV25-1 | . | CASSDRLYEQYF
. | TRBV28 | . | CASSLWGGNTEAFF